These T cell receptor beta chains were read from a single sample in a study of T cell responses to AZD1222 COVID-19 vaccine. TCRdb's table, derived via immunoSEQ multiplex PCR, lists solely in-frame clones and lacks some. The sample yields under 80,000 clones, 87% seen once. The material sequenced was peripheral blood, taken 28 days after the second AZD1222 dose. These receptors were obtained from an adult who received the AZD1222 COVID-19 vaccine. CDR3s include the opening cysteine and the closing phenylalanine or tryptophan. Fields, in order: clone size, J gene, V gene, D gene, CDR3 DNA, CDR3 protein. The D gene is left open where the match is weak. The size of a clone is reported for some rows only, either as once, few or many, or as a class for expanded clones.

clone size: .; J gene: TRBJ2-7; V gene: TRBV7-9; D gene: .; CDR3 DNA: TGTGCCAGCAGCTTGGGCGGGACTTTCTCCTACGAGCAGTACTTC; CDR3 protein: CASSLGGTFSYEQYF
clone size: .; J gene: TRBJ1-1; V gene: TRBV11-2; D gene: TRBD1; CDR3 DNA: TGTGCCAGCAGCACTACCGGGACAGAGGCTTTCTTT; CDR3 protein: CASSTTGTEAFF
clone size: .; J gene: TRBJ2-1; V gene: TRBV7-2; D gene: .; CDR3 DNA: TGTGCCAGCAGCTTATCCCCAAGCTCCTACAATGAGCAGTTCTTC; CDR3 protein: CASSLSPSSYNEQFF
clone size: .; J gene: TRBJ1-2; V gene: TRBV25-1; D gene: .; CDR3 DNA: TGTGCCAGCAGTGAAACCTCCAGGGTAGTGGTCTATGGCTACACCTTC; CDR3 protein: CASSETSRVVVYGYTF
clone size: .; J gene: TRBJ1-4; V gene: TRBV9; D gene: .; CDR3 DNA: TGTGCCAGCAGCTCCCCGGATGAAAAACTGTTTTTT; CDR3 protein: CASSSPDEKLFF
clone size: .; J gene: TRBJ1-4; V gene: TRBV2; D gene: .; CDR3 DNA: TGTGCCAGCATGACAGAAGAAAAACTGTTTTTT; CDR3 protein: CASMTEEKLFF
clone size: .; J gene: TRBJ1-5; V gene: TRBV29-1; D gene: .; CDR3 DNA: TGCAGCGTTGAAGTGGGGCAGGGGCAGGGCAATCAGCCCCAGCATTTT; CDR3 protein: CSVEVGQGQGNQPQHF
clone size: .; J gene: TRBJ2-3; V gene: TRBV5-1; D gene: TRBD2; CDR3 DNA: TGCGCCAGCAGCCGTCGGACTAGCGGGAGCACAGATACGCAGTATTTT; CDR3 protein: CASSRRTSGSTDTQYF
clone size: .; J gene: TRBJ1-3; V gene: TRBV18; D gene: .; CDR3 DNA: TGTGCCAGCTCACCCAAACCGGCGGGGAGCCAAGACCCTGGAAACACCATATATTTT; CDR3 protein: CASSPKPAGSQDPGNTIYF
clone size: .; J gene: TRBJ2-7; V gene: TRBV29-1; D gene: .; CDR3 DNA: TGCAGCGTTGAATCCGGAGTCTCCTACGAGCAGTACTTC; CDR3 protein: CSVESGVSYEQYF
clone size: .; J gene: TRBJ2-4; V gene: TRBV21-1; D gene: .; CDR3 DNA: TGTGCCAGCAGCAAGATCCGTCATTCAGGGGGCATGTTGAACATTCAGTACTTC; CDR3 protein: CASSKIRHSGGMLNIQYF
clone size: .; J gene: TRBJ1-5; V gene: TRBV10-2; D gene: .; CDR3 DNA: TGCGCCACCAACCCGGACCGCAATCAGCCCCAGCATTTT; CDR3 protein: CATNPDRNQPQHF
clone size: .; J gene: TRBJ2-1; V gene: TRBV12-5; D gene: TRBD2; CDR3 DNA: TGTGCTAGTGGAAAACGGGAGGGTCCATTGGATGAGCAGTTCTTC; CDR3 protein: CASGKREGPLDEQFF
clone size: .; J gene: TRBJ1-1; V gene: TRBV5-5; D gene: .; CDR3 DNA: TGTGCCAGCAGCTTACTAGGGCAGGTTAAGACTGAAGCTTTCTTT; CDR3 protein: CASSLLGQVKTEAFF
clone size: .; J gene: TRBJ2-5; V gene: TRBV7-3; D gene: TRBD2; CDR3 DNA: TGTGCCAGCAGCTCCCGGACTAGCGGGAGAAGAGAGACCCAGTACTTC; CDR3 protein: CASSSRTSGRRETQYF
clone size: medium-sized; J gene: TRBJ2-1; V gene: TRBV11-2; D gene: .; CDR3 DNA: TGTGCCAGCAGCTTAGTCGGCAGTTTTAATGAGCAGTTCTTC; CDR3 protein: CASSLVGSFNEQFF
clone size: .; J gene: TRBJ2-6; V gene: TRBV5-1; D gene: .; CDR3 DNA: TGCGCCAGCAGCGGGGGGCTCGGGGGACAGCCTTCTTCTGGGGCCAACGTCCTGACTTTC; CDR3 protein: CASSGGLGGQPSSGANVLTF
clone size: .; J gene: TRBJ2-7; V gene: TRBV7-3; D gene: TRBD1; CDR3 DNA: TGTGCCAGCAGCTTAGCGTCAGGGGGCTCCTACGAGCAGTACTTC; CDR3 protein: CASSLASGGSYEQYF
clone size: .; J gene: TRBJ1-1; V gene: TRBV19; D gene: .; CDR3 DNA: TGTGCCAGTAGAACCCCATCGGGGGGGCGGGGCACTGAAGCTTTCTTT; CDR3 protein: CASRTPSGGRGTEAFF
clone size: .; J gene: TRBJ2-5; V gene: TRBV21-1; D gene: .; CDR3 DNA: TGTGCCAGCAGCAAAGAAGCGGTGGGACAGGGAGAGGCCATGAAGACCCAGTACTTC; CDR3 protein: CASSKEAVGQGEAMKTQYF
clone size: .; J gene: TRBJ2-3; V gene: TRBV7-3; D gene: TRBD1; CDR3 DNA: TGTGCCAGCAGCCGCAGGGGGCCGAGAAACACAGATACGCAGTATTTT; CDR3 protein: CASSRRGPRNTDTQYF
clone size: .; J gene: TRBJ2-2; V gene: TRBV6-1; D gene: TRBD2; CDR3 DNA: TGTGCCAGCAGTGATAGCGGGAGGGGGAACACCGGGGAGCTGTTTTTT; CDR3 protein: CASSDSGRGNTGELFF
clone size: .; J gene: TRBJ2-1; V gene: TRBV10-2; D gene: .; CDR3 DNA: TGCGCCAGCTCACACAGGAATGAGCAGTTCTTC; CDR3 protein: CASSHRNEQFF
clone size: few; J gene: TRBJ2-1; V gene: TRBV7-9; D gene: TRBD1; CDR3 DNA: TGTGCCAGCTCCCCGGGACAGGGGGGTCATGAGCAGTTCTTC; CDR3 protein: CASSPGQGGHEQFF
clone size: .; J gene: TRBJ1-1; V gene: TRBV18; D gene: TRBD1; CDR3 DNA: TGTGCCAGCTCACCCCGGACAGGGGGTAAAACTGAAGCTTTCTTT; CDR3 protein: CASSPRTGGKTEAFF
clone size: .; J gene: TRBJ2-5; V gene: TRBV6-6; D gene: .; CDR3 DNA: TGTGCCAGCAGCCGGCCCGGGGGAGGAGAGACCCAGTACTTC; CDR3 protein: CASSRPGGGETQYF
clone size: few; J gene: TRBJ1-6; V gene: TRBV29-1; D gene: .; CDR3 DNA: TGCAGCGTTGGGGATTCACAAGGGTTTACCCTCCACTTT; CDR3 protein: CSVGDSQGFTLHF
clone size: .; J gene: TRBJ2-7; V gene: TRBV5-5; D gene: .; CDR3 DNA: TGTGCCAGCAGCTTCGGCGGGGACGAGCAGTACTTC; CDR3 protein: CASSFGGDEQYF
clone size: .; J gene: TRBJ1-6; V gene: TRBV10-3; D gene: .; CDR3 DNA: TGTGCCATATCGACAGGCTATAATTCACCCCTCCACTTT; CDR3 protein: CAISTGYNSPLHF
clone size: .; J gene: TRBJ1-6; V gene: TRBV7-9; D gene: TRBD1; CDR3 DNA: TGTGCCAGCAGCCCTCAGGGGGCGGGGTATAATTCACCCCTCCACTTT; CDR3 protein: CASSPQGAGYNSPLHF
clone size: .; J gene: TRBJ1-5; V gene: TRBV4-3; D gene: .; CDR3 DNA: TGCGCCAGCAGCCAAGATAGGAGTGATAGCAATCAGCCCCAGCATTTT; CDR3 protein: CASSQDRSDSNQPQHF
clone size: .; J gene: TRBJ2-1; V gene: TRBV2; D gene: .; CDR3 DNA: TGTGCCAGCAGTGACAGGGGGAGCTTAGCGGGCCGCAATGAGCAGTTCTTC; CDR3 protein: CASSDRGSLAGRNEQFF
clone size: .; J gene: TRBJ1-6; V gene: TRBV9; D gene: .; CDR3 DNA: TGTGCCAGCAGCGTAGCGGGGAATTCACCCCTCCACTTT; CDR3 protein: CASSVAGNSPLHF
clone size: .; J gene: TRBJ2-3; V gene: TRBV24-1; D gene: TRBD2; CDR3 DNA: TGTGCCACCAGTAGTACTAGCGGAGCCGAAACAGATACGCAGTATTTT; CDR3 protein: CATSSTSGAETDTQYF
clone size: .; J gene: TRBJ1-2; V gene: TRBV7-2; D gene: TRBD1; CDR3 DNA: TGTGCCAGCAGCAGCGGACAGGTTCGTTCCCATGGCTACACCTTC; CDR3 protein: CASSSGQVRSHGYTF
clone size: once; J gene: TRBJ1-5; V gene: TRBV18; D gene: TRBD1; CDR3 DNA: TGTGCCAGCTCACCGGAGAGGGGGCTTGGTAGCAATCAGCCCCAGCATTTT; CDR3 protein: CASSPERGLGSNQPQHF
clone size: .; J gene: TRBJ1-3; V gene: TRBV18; D gene: .; CDR3 DNA: TGTGCCAGCTCACCACCAGGAGTTTTAGCCATATATTTT; CDR3 protein: CASSPPGVLAIYF
clone size: .; J gene: TRBJ1-2; V gene: TRBV7-9; D gene: TRBD1; CDR3 DNA: TGTGCCAGCAGCTCACCACCGGGACAGGGACATGGCTACACCTTC; CDR3 protein: CASSSPPGQGHGYTF
clone size: once; J gene: TRBJ1-5; V gene: TRBV4-1; D gene: TRBD1; CDR3 DNA: TGCGCCAGCAGCCAAGATGGGGGCGGGACAGGGGGCCTCTTAAGCAATCAGCCCCAGCATTTT; CDR3 protein: CASSQDGGGTGGLLSNQPQHF
clone size: .; J gene: TRBJ1-4; V gene: TRBV29-1; D gene: TRBD1; CDR3 DNA: TGCAGCGTTGCCAGGACAGGTGGAGGCGAAAAACTGTTTTTT; CDR3 protein: CSVARTGGGEKLFF
clone size: .; J gene: TRBJ2-1; V gene: TRBV19; D gene: .; CDR3 DNA: TGTGCCAGTAGCTCTGGAGGGCGTACAGGGACACAGCGTGAGCAGTTCTTC; CDR3 protein: CASSSGGRTGTQREQFF
clone size: once; J gene: TRBJ1-2; V gene: TRBV6-2/TRBV6-3; D gene: .; CDR3 DNA: TGTGCCAGCAGTTACGGGCAGGGAAGAGGCTATGGCTACACCTTC; CDR3 protein: CASSYGQGRGYGYTF
clone size: .; J gene: TRBJ2-6; V gene: TRBV12-5; D gene: .; CDR3 DNA: TGTGCTAGTGGTTTGGTAATTTTGGAGGCGGGAGGGGCCAACGTCCTGACTTTC; CDR3 protein: CASGLVILEAGGANVLTF
clone size: .; J gene: TRBJ2-2; V gene: TRBV3-1/TRBV3-2; D gene: .; CDR3 DNA: TGTGCCAGCAGCCCTCAAGCTTCCGGGGAGCTGTTTTTT; CDR3 protein: CASSPQASGELFF
clone size: .; J gene: TRBJ2-7; V gene: TRBV6-5; D gene: .; CDR3 DNA: TGTGCCAGCGGGGAAACTAAACTCTACGAGCAGTACTTC; CDR3 protein: CASGETKLYEQYF
clone size: .; J gene: TRBJ1-6; V gene: TRBV20-1; D gene: .; CDR3 DNA: TGCAGTGCTAGTCTCGACAGGCGAAACTCACCCCTCCACTTT; CDR3 protein: CSASLDRRNSPLHF
clone size: once; J gene: TRBJ1-2; V gene: TRBV5-1; D gene: TRBD1; CDR3 DNA: TGCGCCAGCAGCCTACAAGCGTACAGGGGAAGAGGGAATGGCTACACCTTC; CDR3 protein: CASSLQAYRGRGNGYTF
clone size: .; J gene: TRBJ2-1; V gene: TRBV19; D gene: .; CDR3 DNA: TGTGCCAGTAGTCCGAGGACTAACCTCTACAATGAGCAGTTCTTC; CDR3 protein: CASSPRTNLYNEQFF
clone size: .; J gene: TRBJ2-7; V gene: TRBV19; D gene: TRBD2; CDR3 DNA: TGTGCCAGTACCCCGGCCGCTAGCGGGACATACGAGCAGTACTTC; CDR3 protein: CASTPAASGTYEQYF
clone size: .; J gene: TRBJ2-1; V gene: TRBV6-1; D gene: .; CDR3 DNA: TGTGCCAGCAGTGAAGCTGGGGGTAGCGAGGCGAGTGAGCAGTTCTTC; CDR3 protein: CASSEAGGSEASEQFF
clone size: .; J gene: TRBJ2-3; V gene: TRBV19; D gene: TRBD1; CDR3 DNA: TGTGCCACCAAGGACAGGGGACGCACAGATACGCAGTATTTT; CDR3 protein: CATKDRGRTDTQYF
clone size: .; J gene: TRBJ1-5; V gene: TRBV30; D gene: .; CDR3 DNA: TGTGCCTGGAGCGACCTCGGACAGCACAATCAGCCCCAGCATTTT; CDR3 protein: CAWSDLGQHNQPQHF
clone size: .; J gene: TRBJ2-1; V gene: TRBV6-2/TRBV6-3; D gene: .; CDR3 DNA: TGTGCCAGCAGCCTCTGGGACAATGAGCAGTTCTTC; CDR3 protein: CASSLWDNEQFF